This entry describes one T cell receptor beta chain. Its antigen is as yet unknown. The sample belongs to a study of cytomegalovirus exposure and HLA in healthy donors. Whole-study results and caveats: It was in a later analysis that TCR association rates were seen to vary by HLA locus, highest for DRB1 and lowest for HLA-C. Researchers reportedly found TCR beta sequences accurately predicted most subjects' HLA-A and HLA-B alleles. A later analysis linked 16,951 TCR beta sequences to HLA alleles at 0.05 false discovery rate.

Amplification used 60 Vbeta primers and 13 Jbeta primers. Profiled with immunoSEQ multiplex PCR; TCRdb holds only in-frame clones, not every one. The data hold some 190,000 clones, with over 80% observed a single time. The germline V gene encodes CDR1 SGHVS and CDR2 FQNEAQ. The ends were cut back, 4 bases at V and 6 bases at J, with 16 bases in the middle. The CDR3 has 14 amino acids. This sequence was found in a girl between 10 and 17 years old in good health and CMV-seropositive. The V call is TRBV7-8, the J call TRBJ2-7, with D maybe TRBD2 (5 bases). Sequences were obtained from PBMCs. The CDR3: CASSYSLSGREQYF. CDR3 in DNA: TGTGCCAGCAGCTATTCCTTAAGCGGTCGCGAGCAGTACTTC.